This is a list of T cell receptor beta chains from one sample in a study of preoperative IRX-2 immunotherapy in early breast cancer. TCRdb keeps only in-frame clones here, not all; method: immunoSEQ multiplex PCR. The sample carries around 13,000 clones, roughly 91% recorded once. The sample was gathered from a patient treated with IRX-2 immunotherapy. These receptors were obtained from a human donor with breast cancer. Both conserved end residues are part of each CDR3. D genes are given only for firm matches. Some rows have no size entry. The others give once, few or many, or a class for an expanded clone.

v_call	j_call	clone_size	d_call	cdr3_aa	cdr3_nt
TRBV5-1	TRBJ2-5	-	-	CASSPDSGTQYF	TGCGCCAGCAGCCCAGATTCGGGGACCCAGTACTTC
TRBV11-1	TRBJ2-6	-	-	CASSWQVSGANVLTF	TGTGCCAGCAGCTGGCAAGTCTCTGGGGCCAACGTCCTGACTTTC
TRBV6-1	TRBJ1-3	-	-	CASTRARDSGNTIYF	TGTGCCAGCACCCGAGCCCGGGACTCTGGAAACACCATATATTTT
TRBV19	TRBJ1-3	once	-	CASTLRTESGNTIYF	TGTGCCAGTACTTTAAGGACGGAGTCTGGAAACACCATATATTTT
TRBV30	TRBJ2-6	-	-	CARSLRGAPGAGANVLTF	TGTGCCCGAAGCTTACGAGGTGCTCCGGGCGCTGGGGCCAACGTCCTGACTTTC
TRBV20-1	TRBJ2-7	-	-	CSASIGAEQYF	TGCAGTGCTAGCATCGGTGCCGAGCAGTACTTC
TRBV11-2	TRBJ1-4	-	-	CASSPGTTNEKLFF	TGTGCCAGCAGCCCAGGGACAACTAATGAAAAACTGTTTTTT
TRBV10-3	TRBJ2-3	-	-	CAARGVDTQYF	TGTGCCGCCCGTGGGGTAGATACGCAGTATTTT
TRBV9	TRBJ1-1	-	-	CASSVVGVAEAFF	TGTGCCAGCAGCGTAGTCGGGGTGGCTGAAGCTTTCTTT
TRBV4-1	TRBJ2-3	-	-	CASSQDKVSGRGGTDTQYF	TGCGCCAGCAGCCAAGATAAAGTTAGCGGAAGAGGTGGCACAGATACGCAGTATTTT
TRBV6-5	TRBJ1-4	-	-	CASSYSGRRDEKLFF	TGTGCCAGCAGTTACTCTGGCAGGCGAGATGAAAAACTGTTTTTT
TRBV11-3	TRBJ2-7	-	-	CASSFEGHYEQYF	TGTGCCAGCAGCTTTGAGGGGCACTACGAGCAGTACTTC
TRBV19	TRBJ1-2	-	TRBD1	CASSISGAGGYGYTF	TGTGCCAGTAGTATTTCGGGTGCAGGGGGCTATGGCTACACCTTC
TRBV28	TRBJ2-1	once	TRBD2	CASSGTSGVSYNEQFF	TGTGCCAGCAGCGGGACTAGCGGGGTCTCCTACAATGAGCAGTTCTTC
TRBV2	TRBJ1-5	-	-	CASSVLSTRNQPQHF	TGTGCCAGCAGTGTCCTTTCGACCAGAAATCAGCCCCAGCATTTT
TRBV10-3	TRBJ2-1	-	-	CAISEANPSLDGDEQFF	TGTGCCATCAGTGAGGCGAACCCTTCACTAGACGGCGATGAGCAGTTCTTC
TRBV2	TRBJ1-1	-	-	CASSEVTGNTEAFF	TGTGCCAGCAGTGAAGTGACCGGAAACACTGAAGCTTTCTTT
TRBV7-9	TRBJ2-2	few	TRBD1	CASSSAWDRTNTGELFF	TGTGCCAGCAGTTCCGCTTGGGACAGAACGAACACCGGGGAGCTGTTTTTT
TRBV11-2	TRBJ2-7	-	-	CASSLNRVIGEQYF	TGTGCCAGCAGCCTAAACAGGGTGATTGGCGAGCAGTACTTC
TRBV10-3	TRBJ2-7	-	TRBD2	CAISASGGDEQYF	TGTGCCATCAGTGCTAGCGGGGGCGACGAGCAGTACTTC
TRBV4-2	TRBJ1-5	-	TRBD1	CASSQNLGTGRQPQHF	TGTGCCAGCAGCCAAAACCTCGGGACAGGAAGACAGCCCCAGCATTTT
TRBV9	TRBJ2-7	-	-	CASSAPGISYEQYF	TGTGCCAGCAGCGCTCCGGGGATTTCCTACGAGCAGTACTTC
TRBV9	TRBJ2-6	-	-	CASSVVGWGSGANVLTF	TGTGCCAGCAGCGTAGTAGGGTGGGGGTCTGGGGCCAACGTCCTGACTTTC
TRBV27	TRBJ1-5	-	-	CASSYSRDQPQHF	TGTGCCAGCAGTTACAGTAGGGATCAGCCCCAGCATTTT
TRBV29-1	TRBJ1-2	-	-	CSVESGWVSDGYTF	TGCAGCGTTGAGTCAGGGTGGGTATCGGATGGCTACACCTTC
TRBV4-1	TRBJ1-5	-	-	CASSQYSGSANQPQHF	TGCGCCAGCAGCCAGTATTCAGGGAGTGCCAATCAGCCCCAGCATTTT
TRBV7-8	TRBJ1-1	-	TRBD1	CASSLDRGDTEAFF	TGTGCCAGCAGCCTGGACAGGGGGGACACTGAAGCTTTCTTT
TRBV11-2	TRBJ2-7	-	-	CASSLAFYEQYF	TGTGCCAGCAGCTTGGCGTTCTACGAGCAGTACTTC
TRBV6-1	TRBJ1-6	-	-	CASSAGPYNSPLHF	TGTGCCAGCAGTGCGGGACCCTATAATTCACCCCTCCACTTT
TRBV18	TRBJ1-2	-	-	CASSPGTGTISGYGYTF	TGTGCCAGCTCACCAGGGACGGGGACCATTAGCGGCTATGGCTACACCTTC
TRBV5-4	TRBJ1-1	-	-	CASSLVWGMNTEAFF	TGTGCCAGCAGCTTGGTATGGGGCATGAACACTGAAGCTTTCTTT
TRBV6-6	TRBJ2-1	-	-	CASSYSGGTNEQFF	TGTGCCAGCAGTTACTCAGGGGGTACCAATGAGCAGTTCTTC
TRBV5-1	TRBJ2-5	-	TRBD1	CASSLGQGARETQYF	TGCGCCAGCAGCTTGGGACAGGGGGCTAGGGAGACCCAGTACTTC
TRBV9	TRBJ2-1	medium-sized	-	CASSVAFNEQFF	TGTGCCAGCAGCGTAGCCTTCAATGAGCAGTTCTTC
TRBV6-5	TRBJ1-5	-	-	CASSPGVGPQHF	TGTGCCAGCAGCCCCGGGGTGGGGCCCCAGCATTTT